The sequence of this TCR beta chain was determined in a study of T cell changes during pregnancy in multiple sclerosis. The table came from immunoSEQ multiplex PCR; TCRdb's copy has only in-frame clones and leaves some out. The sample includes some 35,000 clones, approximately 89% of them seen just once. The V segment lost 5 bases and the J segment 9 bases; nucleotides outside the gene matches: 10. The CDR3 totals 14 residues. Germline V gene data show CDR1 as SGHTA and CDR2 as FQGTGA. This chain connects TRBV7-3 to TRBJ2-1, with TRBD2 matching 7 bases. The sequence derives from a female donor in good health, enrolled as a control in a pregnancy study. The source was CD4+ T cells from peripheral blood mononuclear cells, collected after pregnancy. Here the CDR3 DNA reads TGTGCCAGCAGCCCCCAAAGGAGGGAGGGTGAGCAGTTCTTC. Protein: CASSPQRREGEQFF.